The 24 T cell receptor beta chains reported below all come from one sample, sequenced in a study of cytomegalovirus exposure and HLA in healthy donors. A multiplex PCR was run with 60 Vbeta primers and 13 Jbeta primers. Repertoires were generated with immunoSEQ multiplex PCR, while TCRdb's copy carries only in-frame clones and drops some. The sample shows approximately 120,000 clones, around three quarters of them seen only once. Sequenced: PBMCs. These receptors all come from a woman in her fifties or sixties in good health and CMV-seropositive.

The CDR3 is CASSQSGQGAGSPLHF. In nucleotides, the CDR3 is TGCGCCAGCAGCCAAAGCGGACAGGGGGCAGGTTCACCCCTCCACTTT. The chain carries TRBV4-3 and TRBJ1-6; 11 bases are shared with TRBD1. V lost 2 bases and J lost 9; bases outside the gene matches: 6. This CDR3 is built from 16 residues. Germline CDR1 is LGHNA and CDR2 is YSLEER.

The CDR3 nucleotides are TGTGCCAGCAGCCCAGCGGTAGGGACCCAGTACTTC. Translated, it gives CASSPAVGTQYF. The rearrangement links TRBV11-3 to TRBJ2-5; D is possibly TRBD2 (5 bases). The germline V gene has CDR1 SGHNT and CDR2 YENEEA. V lost 5 bases, J lost 7 bases, and 11 bases lay in between. The CDR3 has 12 amino acids.

The chain employs TRBV19 and TRBJ2-5; TRBD2 might be the D (5 bases). Germline loops: CDR1 LNHDA, CDR2 SQIVND (reference sequence). CDR3 length: 12 amino acids. Trimming removed 5 bases at V and 5 bases at J, with 9 bases between. Here the CDR3 DNA reads TGTGCCAGTAGTGATAGGAGGGAGACCCAGTACTTC. Translated, it gives CASSDRRETQYF.

This chain uses TRBV9 with TRBJ2-2, with D perhaps TRBD2 (6 bases). Trimming pared 6 bases from V and 7 bases from J, leaving 13 bases between. The germline V gene encodes CDR1 SGDLS and CDR2 YYNGEE. The length of the CDR3 is 13 residues. This chain's CDR3 is CASTLWGDGELFF. The CDR3 DNA reads as TGTGCCAGCACCCTATGGGGGGACGGGGAGCTGTTTTTT. Full variable domain (rest looked up from reference TRBV9 and TRBJ2-2): DSGVTQTPKHLITATGQRVTLRCSPRSGDLSVYWYQQSLDQGLQFLIQYYNGEERAKGNILERFSAQQFPDLHSELNLSSLELGDSALYFCASTLWGDGELFFGEGSRLTVL.

The CDR3 DNA sequence: TGCGCCAGCAGTACCACTAGCGGGGTCTACAATGAGCAGTTCTTC. Translation gives CASSTTSGVYNEQFF. V is TRBV5-1 and J is TRBJ2-1; 10 bases are a match to TRBD2. With 5 bases clipped from V and 3 bases from J, the junction kept 5 bases outside the gene matches. Germline CDR1 and CDR2: SGHRS and YFSETQ. CDR3 length equals 15 residues.

The V and J genes are TRBV27 and TRBJ2-1; 9 nucleotides align to TRBD2. The length of the CDR3 is 15 residues. The germline CDR1 and CDR2 sequences are MNHEY and SMNVEV (reference sequence). V trimming: 5 bases; J trimming: 4 bases; junction bases outside the gene matches: 6. This CDR3 is CASSILAGGYNEQFF. DNA for the CDR3: TGTGCCAGCAGTATACTAGCGGGTGGATACAATGAGCAGTTCTTC.

The J gene is TRBJ2-7, the V gene TRBV7-2; D not resolved. CDR1 SGHTA and CDR2 FQGNSA come from the germline V gene. CDR3 length: 14 amino acids. The V gene lost 2 bases and the J gene lost 0 bases, with 8 bases spanning the gap. This CDR3 reads CASSLTPDSYEQYF. In DNA, the CDR3 is TGTGCCAGCAGCTTAACCCCAGACTCCTACGAGCAGTACTTC.

The CDR3 bases are TGTGCCAGCACCGAGGGAAACACCATATATTTT. Encoded protein: CASTEGNTIYF. This chain links TRBV6-6 with TRBJ1-3, with D hard to call. Between the trimmed V and J ends, which lost 7 bases and 4 bases, there was a span of 5 bases. Germline-derived CDR1 and CDR2 are MNHNY and SVGAGI (reference sequence). This CDR3 is built from 11 residues.

The rearrangement links TRBV7-9 to TRBJ1-1, with 7 bases identical to TRBD1. The CDR3 has 14 residues. The trim removed 5 bases at V and 6 bases at J, leaving 9 bases unmatched. Germline values: CDR1 SEHNR, CDR2 FQNEAQ (reference sequence). The CDR3 here is CASSTTGAVAEAFF. CDR3 nucleotides: TGTGCCAGCAGCACAACAGGGGCGGTGGCTGAAGCTTTCTTT.

The chain recombines TRBV11-2 with TRBJ1-5; unclear D gene. The CDR3 totals 14 residues. Germline CDR1 is SGHAT and CDR2 is FQNNGV. V was shortened by 5 bases and J by 4 bases, with 12 bases between the two germline ends. The DNA of the CDR3 is TGTGCCAGCAGCAGCGGCACGGGAAATCAGCCCCAGCATTTT. Its translation is CASSSGTGNQPQHF.

The chain employs TRBV18 and TRBJ1-2; D gene uncertain. The CDR3 spans 13 residues. The germline gives CDR1 KGHSH, CDR2 LQKENI. V shed 6 bases and J shed 2 bases, with 10 bases lying between them. The CDR3 region has the DNA TGTGCCAGCTCCCTGACACCAAACTATGGCTACACCTTC. This translates into CASSLTPNYGYTF. Supplemented by reference TRBV18 and TRBJ1-2, the full variable domain reads NAGVMQNPRHLVRRRGQEARLRCSPMKGHSHVYWYRQLPEEGLKFMVYLQKENIIDESGMPKERFSAEFPKEGPSILRIQQVVRGDSAAYFCASSLTPNYGYTFGSGTRLTVV.

The chain recombines TRBV5-1 with TRBJ2-5; D remains unclear. The CDR3 contains 11 residues. Germline V lookup: CDR1 SGHRS, CDR2 YFSETQ. V was clipped by 0 bases and J by 7 bases, with 4 bases between them. The CDR3 DNA sequence: TGCGCCAGCAGCTTGGGTAGGACCCAGTACTTC. This gives the protein CASSLGRTQYF.

The chain joins TRBV4-1 to TRBJ1-2; D is ambiguous. The CDR3 length is 15 residues. From germline, CDR1 is MGHRA and CDR2 YSYEKL. Trimming shortened V by 3 bases and J by 1 base, and 12 bases separated the two germline ends. The CDR3 DNA is TGCGCCAGCAGCCAGTCAGGATCTTTTAACTATGGCTACACCTTC. Translation gives CASSQSGSFNYGYTF.

The chain recombines TRBV2 with TRBJ1-4, with no clear D. The CDR3 sequence is 11 residues long. Germline CDR1 is SNHLY and CDR2 is FYNNEI. Trimming shortened V by 1 base and J by 15 bases, and 9 bases separated the two germline ends. CDR3 in amino acids: CASSEGLLVFF. In DNA form, the CDR3 reads TGTGCCAGCAGTGAAGGGCTCTTGGTGTTTTTT.

The J gene is TRBJ1-2, the V gene TRBV9; 7 bases are a match to TRBD1. The CDR3 sequence is 16 residues long. After removal of 4 bases from V and 5 bases from J, the junction contained 14 bases not matched to a gene. Germline CDR1 SGDLS, CDR2 YYNGEE. CDR3 protein: CASSPEGKGAGYGYTF. Written as DNA, the CDR3 is TGTGCCAGCAGCCCCGAAGGGAAGGGGGCAGGATATGGCTACACCTTC.

The V gene is TRBV5-1, the J gene TRBJ1-1; D not certain. Trimming shortened V by 0 bases and J by 0 bases, and 6 bases separated the two germline ends. The germline V gene has CDR1 SGHRS and CDR2 YFSETQ. The CDR3 has 14 residues. The CDR3 reads CASSLGSVNTEAFF. CDR3 DNA: TGCGCCAGCAGCTTGGGTTCCGTGAACACTGAAGCTTTCTTT.

This clone was seen a few times. The DNA of the CDR3 is TGTGCCAGCAGCCTTAGCGGGAGGGCCATTGATACGCAGTATTTT. Translation gives CASSLSGRAIDTQYF. This chain links TRBV7-6 with TRBJ2-3; 11 bases map to TRBD2. The CDR3 consists of 15 residues. CDR1 is SGHVS and CDR2 is FNYEAQ in the germline V gene. V was clipped by 5 bases and J by 6 bases; unmatched bases: 7.

This chain connects TRBV10-3 to TRBJ1-1; D is ambiguous. Germline CDR1 reads ENHRY; CDR2 reads SYGVKD. The CDR3 has 14 amino acids. Trimming took off 0 bases at V and 1 base at J, with 6 bases between the two ends. The CDR3, as DNA: TGTGCCATCAGTGAGTCGCGGGGGAACACTGAAGCTTTCTTT. Residues: CAISESRGNTEAFF.

This clone was seen a single time. The chain links TRBV29-1 to TRBJ2-1; D not resolved. Germline CDR1 and CDR2: SQVTM and ANQGSEA. Trimming left V 6 bases short and J 0 bases short, with 9 bases between. CDR3 length: 13 amino acids. The CDR3 spells CSVWRYSYNEQFF. For the CDR3, the DNA is TGCAGCGTCTGGCGGTACTCCTACAATGAGCAGTTCTTC.

The CDR3 bases are TGCGCCAGCAGCAAGACAGGGGATAGCACAGATACGCAGTATTTT. Its protein is CASSKTGDSTDTQYF. This chain uses TRBV5-1 with TRBJ2-3; 8 bases align to TRBD1. Trimming cost V 4 bases and J 0 bases; bases outside gene matches: 4. CDR1 and CDR2 from the germline V gene are SGHRS and YFSETQ. This CDR3 spans 15 amino acids.

For the CDR3, the DNA is TGCGCCAGCAGCCGATCCCCTAGCGAAAGGACAAGCGAGCAGTACTTC. This encodes CASSRSPSERTSEQYF. The chain carries TRBV4-3 and TRBJ2-7; TRBD2 might be the D (6 bases). The CDR3 totals 16 residues. V lost 4 bases and J 6 bases, leaving 22 bases between the germline ends. Per the germline V gene, CDR1 is LGHNA and CDR2 is YSLEER.

The chain is built from TRBV5-1 and TRBJ2-1; D might be TRBD2 (7 bases). Germline CDR1 is SGHRS and CDR2 is YFSETQ. The ends were cut back, 7 bases at V and 5 bases at J, with 19 bases in the middle. This CDR3 comprises 15 residues. CDR3 in DNA: TGCGCCAGCTGTTTCGGGGGGACACTCAACAATGAGCAGTTCTTC. As protein: CASCFGGTLNNEQFF.

The rearrangement joins TRBV2 to TRBJ2-3; possibly TRBD1 for D (5 bases). The CDR3 covers 14 residues. The ends were cut back, 4 bases at V and 0 bases at J, with 8 bases in the middle. Germline lookup yields CDR1 SNHLY and CDR2 FYNNEI. The CDR3 sequence is CASSGGRSTDTQYF. The CDR3 region has the DNA TGTGCCAGCAGTGGGGGCCGGAGCACAGATACGCAGTATTTT.

This sequence joins TRBV18 and TRBJ2-3; D gene unclear. Looked up from germline, CDR1 is KGHSH and CDR2 is LQKENI. Trimming took 0 bases from V and 6 from J, leaving 7 bases between them. CDR3 length: 13 residues. DNA of the CDR3: TGTGCCAGCTCACCACCGAGCGAGGATACGCAGTATTTT. Protein product: CASSPPSEDTQYF.